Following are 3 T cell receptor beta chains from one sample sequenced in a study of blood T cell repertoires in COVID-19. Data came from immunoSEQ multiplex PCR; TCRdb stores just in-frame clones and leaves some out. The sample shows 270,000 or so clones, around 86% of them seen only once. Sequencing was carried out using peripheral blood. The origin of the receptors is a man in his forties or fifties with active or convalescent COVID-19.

CDR3 loop: CASNNGGFASGMNTEAFF. The CDR3 DNA reads TGTGCCAGCAACAATGGGGGGTTCGCCTCAGGCATGAACACTGAAGCTTTCTTT. J is TRBJ1-1 and V is TRBV2, with D maybe TRBD1 (5 bases). V was clipped by 7 bases and J by 0 bases, with 24 bases between them. The CDR3 has 18 amino acids. Germline V gene lookup returns CDR1 SNHLY and CDR2 FYNNEI.

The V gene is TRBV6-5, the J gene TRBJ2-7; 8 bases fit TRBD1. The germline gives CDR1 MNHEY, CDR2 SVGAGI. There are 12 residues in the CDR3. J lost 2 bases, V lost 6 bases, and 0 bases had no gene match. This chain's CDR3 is CASRTGAYEQYF. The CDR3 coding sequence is TGTGCCAGCAGGACAGGGGCCTACGAGCAGTACTTC.

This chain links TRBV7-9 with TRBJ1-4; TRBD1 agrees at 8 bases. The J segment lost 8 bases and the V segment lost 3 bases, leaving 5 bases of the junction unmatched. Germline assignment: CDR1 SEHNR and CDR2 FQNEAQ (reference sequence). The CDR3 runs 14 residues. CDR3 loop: CASSFRTGTEKLFF. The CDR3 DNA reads TGTGCCAGCAGCTTCCGGACAGGGACGGAAAAACTGTTTTTT.